A single sample is the source of the 7 T cell receptor beta chains below, sequenced in a study of monozygotic twins with inflammatory bowel disease. TCRdb reprocessed the 5' RACE reads and reports one entry per CDR3 protein, with no DNA. This sample carries approximately 200,000 distinct CDR3 sequences, with 7.5% to 8% going to the ten biggest clones. The sequencing input was blood. These receptors were obtained from a human donor with ulcerative colitis or Crohn's disease, or a healthy co-twin of an affected twin (not recorded which).

The rearrangement joins TRBV15 to TRBJ2-5; TCRdb picks TRBD2, but there is no DNA to check that call. The CDR3 has 17 residues. Per germline, CDR1 LNHNV and CDR2 YYDKDF (reference sequence). The CDR3 region is CATSREDGGGARETQYF.

The chain carries TRBV5-1 and TRBJ2-1; the D gene TCRdb calls, TRBD2, cannot be checked with no DNA. Per the germline V gene, CDR1 is SGHRS and CDR2 is YFSETQ. CDR3 length equals 14 residues. The CDR3 spells CASKGTSGTDEQFF.

The CDR3 sequence is CASSPGLANTEAFF. This sequence joins TRBV5-5 and TRBJ1-1. CDR3 length: 14 amino acids. Germline assignment: CDR1 SGHKS and CDR2 YYEKEE (reference sequence).

The chain carries TRBV11-2 and TRBJ2-5; TCRdb returns TRBD1, unconfirmable since there is no DNA. The germline V gene encodes CDR1 SGHAT and CDR2 FQNNGV. The CDR3 sequence is 15 residues long. CDR3 sequence: CASSSMTGIRETQYF. The full variable domain, completed using reference TRBV11-2 and TRBJ2-5, is EAGVAQSPRYKIIEKRQSVAFWCNPISGHATLYWYQQILGQGPKLLIQFQNNGVVDDSQLPKDRFSAERLKGVDSTLKIQPAKLEDSAVYLCASSSMTGIRETQYFGPGTRLLVL.

The J gene is TRBJ1-1, the V gene TRBV5-6. The germline V gene encodes CDR1 SGHDT and CDR2 YYEEEE. The CDR3 runs 15 residues. CDR3 sequence: CASSYHRLWNTEAFF.

The V gene is TRBV6-5, the J gene TRBJ2-2; TCRdb outputs TRBD2, but without DNA this stays unchecked. The CDR3 runs to 17 residues. Germline lookup yields CDR1 MNHEY and CDR2 SVGAGI. The CDR3 sequence is CASSLEAGGANTGELFF.

V and J are TRBV10-3 and TRBJ2-7; TCRdb lists TRBD2, though no DNA is available to test this call. The CDR3 has 15 amino acids. In germline, CDR1 is ENHRY, CDR2 SYGVKD. CDR3 sequence: CAISPAGGSTYEQYF.